The clone carrying this T cell receptor (beta chain) was seen just once. This sample was included in a study of blood T cell repertoires in COVID-19. Study-wide background: Samples of COVID-19 (acute and convalescent) were obtained from the United States, Italy and Spain. In each case, the material was cDNA or gDNA derived from T cells, B-cell-depleted T cells, or PBMCs.

CDR1 and CDR2 from the germline V gene are PRHDT and FYEKMQ (reference sequence). The V gene end was trimmed by 6 bases and the J gene end by 3 bases; junction bases not matched to a gene: 6. The CDR3 runs 14 residues. Produced via immunoSEQ multiplex PCR; TCRdb's table is partial and in-frame only. The sample holds 250,000 to 300,000 clones, about nine tenths seen once. The Seattle patients, enrolled during active infection, were followed longitudinally. The rearrangement joins TRBV13 to TRBJ2-7; TRBD1 matches at 9 bases. The TCR sequence derives from a woman in her twenties or thirties with COVID-19, enrolled during active disease. Material: peripheral blood. This chain's CDR3 is CASRSTGQGYEQYF. The CDR3 bases are TGTGCCAGCAGGTCTACGGGACAGGGCTACGAGCAGTACTTC. The full variable domain, with the rest looked up from reference TRBV13 and TRBJ2-7, is AAGVIQSPRHLIKEKRETATLKCYPIPRHDTVYWYQQGPGQDPQFLISFYEKMQSDKGSIPDRFSAQQFSDYHSELNMSSLELGDSALYFCASRSTGQGYEQYFGPGTRLTVT.